These 17 T cell receptor beta chains were all obtained from the same sample, sequenced in a study of T cell repertoires in cytomegalovirus infection. Each CDR3 protein is one row after TCRdb ran MiXCR on the reads. This repertoire shows approximately 250,000 distinct CDR3 sequences, 9% to 15% found once; its top ten account for approximately 1.8%. Source material: PBMCs. The receptors derive from a human donor in good health (CMV status not recorded). Some clones in this sample may be carry-over from other donors' samples.

CDR3 region: CASQIWDSSNQPQHF. The CDR3 DNA reads TGTGCCAGCCAGATTTGGGACTCTAGCAATCAGCCCCAGCATTTT. The rearrangement joins TRBV19 to TRBJ1-5, with a possible D match to TRBD1 (5 bases). CDR3 size: 15 residues. The ends were cut back, 9 bases at V and 0 bases at J, with 15 bases in the middle. From germline, CDR1 is LNHDA and CDR2 SQIVND (reference sequence).

This clonotype was counted at least ten times. V gene TRBV28 combines with J gene TRBJ2-2, with D unclear. Germline CDR1 and CDR2: MDHEN and SYDVKM. The V end lost 7 bases, the J end lost 4 bases, and 19 bases lay between the germline ends. This CDR3 contains 16 residues. CDR3 residues: CASISEDRWGTGELFF. DNA of the CDR3: TGTGCCAGCATCTCTGAAGACCGGTGGGGCACCGGGGAGCTGTTTTTT.

There are a few counts of this clonotype. The chain recombines TRBV7-2 with TRBJ2-3, with 9 bases lining up with TRBD2. The junction had 6 bases not matched to a gene; V was cut back by 5 bases and J by 6 bases. CDR1 SGHTA and CDR2 FQGNSA come from the germline V gene. The CDR3 has 14 residues. CDR3 in DNA: TGTGCCAGCAGCCGAGGCGGGGGGGGGGATACGCAGTATTTT. This codes for CASSRGGGGDTQYF.

The chain links TRBV7-9 to TRBJ2-3; tentatively, D is TRBD2 (5 bases). Trimming removed 1 base at V and 3 bases at J, with 17 bases between. The CDR3 consists of 17 residues. Germline V lookup: CDR1 SEHNR, CDR2 FQNEAQ (reference sequence). The CDR3 protein is CASSLVGTGRATDTQYF. CDR3 sequence (DNA): TGTGCCAGCAGCTTAGTAGGCACTGGGAGAGCAACAGATACGCAGTATTTT.

V gene TRBV25-1 combines with J gene TRBJ1-1, with 7 bases fitting TRBD1. This CDR3 contains 15 residues. After removal of 6 bases from V and 3 bases from J, the junction contained 10 bases not matched to a gene. Germline assignment: CDR1 MGHDK and CDR2 SYGVNS. CDR3 region: CASRYRGFEDTEAFF. CDR3 coding DNA: TGTGCCAGCAGATACAGGGGATTCGAGGACACTGAAGCTTTCTTT. The variable domain in full, completed from reference TRBV25-1 and TRBJ1-1, reads EADIYQTPRYLVIGTGKKITLECSQTMGHDKMYWYQQDPGMELHLIHYSYGVNSTEKGDLSSESTVSRIRTEHFPLTLESARPSHTSQYLCASRYRGFEDTEAFFGQGTRLTVV.

There are a few counts of this clonotype. The chain is built from TRBV14 and TRBJ2-1, with D possibly called TRBD1 or TRBD2 (5 bases each). Germline V CDR1 and CDR2: SGHDN, FVKESK. The CDR3 sequence is 15 residues long. With 2 bases removed from V and 8 bases from J, the gap between germline ends came to 16 bases. The CDR3 reads CASSQRPARGDEQFF. CDR3 DNA sequence: TGTGCCAGCAGCCAAAGACCTGCACGGGGCGATGAGCAGTTCTTC. Together with reference TRBV14 and TRBJ2-1, the CDR3 gives the full variable domain: EAGVTQFPSHSVIEKGQTVTLRCDPISGHDNLYWYRRVMGKEIKFLLHFVKESKQDESGMPNNRFLAERTGGTYSTLKVQPAELEDSGVYFCASSQRPARGDEQFFGPGTRLTVL.

This clonotype has ten or more counts. The chain recombines TRBV12-3 or TRBV12-4 with TRBJ1-1; 10 bases fit TRBD1. The CDR3 is made up of 13 amino acids. With 4 bases clipped from V and 11 bases from J, the junction kept 7 bases outside the gene matches. CDR3 in amino acids: CASSSRQGAGAFF. The DNA of the CDR3 is TGTGCCAGCAGTTCGAGACAGGGGGCTGGCGCTTTCTTT.

This clonotype was found many times. The gene calls are TRBV24-1 and TRBJ2-3, with a weak D call TRBD2 (6 bases). Germline V gene lookup returns CDR1 KGHDR and CDR2 SFDVKD. The CDR3 has 17 residues. With 3 bases removed from V and 2 bases from J, the gap between germline ends came to 17 bases. The CDR3 reads CATSDPAIAGYTDTQYF. DNA of the CDR3: TGTGCCACCAGTGATCCAGCCATTGCGGGGTACACAGATACGCAGTATTTT.

The chain recombines TRBV19 with TRBJ1-5, with D possibly matching TRBD1 (5 bases). CDR3 size: 16 residues. CDR1 LNHDA and CDR2 SQIVND come from the germline V gene (reference sequence). Trimming cost V 7 bases and J 2 bases, with 18 bases left between them. CDR3 DNA: TGTGCCAGTACCCCTGGGGGGGGAGTCGGCAATCAGCCCCAGCATTTT. Translation: CASTPGGGVGNQPQHF.

At least ten counts were recorded for this clonotype. The rearrangement links TRBV7-2 to TRBJ1-1; no clear D gene. The CDR3 loop spans 14 amino acids. Germline-derived CDR1 and CDR2 are SGHTA and FQGNSA. With 1 base removed from V and 4 bases from J, the gap between germline ends came to 10 bases. CDR3 loop: CASSLVNVGTEAFF. The CDR3 region has the DNA TGTGCCAGCAGCTTAGTAAATGTGGGCACTGAAGCTTTCTTT.

Many counts were recorded for this clonotype. V and J are TRBV7-3 and TRBJ2-1; 7 bases are a match to TRBD2. Trimming removed 3 bases from V and 4 bases from J; junction bases left unmatched: 6. The V gene's germline CDR1 is SGHTA and CDR2 FQGTGA. This CDR3 has 15 amino acids. The CDR3 nucleotides read TGTGCCAGCAGCTTTGGCGGGAGCGATTACAATGAGCAGTTCTTC. Translating it yields CASSFGGSDYNEQFF.

This chain links TRBV18 with TRBJ1-2; D is unclear. Germline values: CDR1 KGHSH, CDR2 LQKENI. V gave up 0 bases and J gave up 12 bases, with 11 bases separating them. The CDR3 runs 12 residues. The CDR3 region is CASSPPQGSDTF. CDR3 nucleotide sequence: TGTGCCAGCTCACCACCTCAAGGCTCTGACACCTTC.

The chain carries TRBV19 and TRBJ1-1; D unresolved. Trimming shortened V by 6 bases and J by 1 base, and 15 bases separated the two germline ends. Looked up from germline, CDR1 is LNHDA and CDR2 is SQIVND (reference sequence). This CDR3 is 15 amino acids long. The CDR3: CASRSLGQPNTEAFF. The CDR3 region has the DNA TGTGCCAGTAGATCTCTCGGGCAGCCGAACACTGAAGCTTTCTTT.

The chain recombines TRBV29-1 with TRBJ1-2; D is unclear. V lost 4 bases and J lost 0, with 6 bases in between. This CDR3 region has 12 residues. Germline V gene lookup returns CDR1 SQVTM and CDR2 ANQGSEA. CDR3 loop: CSVGTPNYGYTF. The CDR3 nucleotides read TGCAGCGTTGGGACTCCTAACTATGGCTACACCTTC.

The sample holds many counts of this clonotype. V is TRBV29-1 and J is TRBJ2-1; D is ambiguous. Germline assignment: CDR1 SQVTM and CDR2 ANQGSEA. The V end was cut by 4 bases, the J end by 6 bases, with 7 bases between. The CDR3 has 11 amino acids. In DNA form, the CDR3 reads TGCAGCGTTGCGCGGACCAATGAGCAGTTCTTC. It specifies CSVARTNEQFF.

This clonotype came up many times. The chain links TRBV7-3 to TRBJ2-7; D perhaps matches TRBD1 (6 bases). V lost 1 base and J 2 bases, leaving 9 bases between the germline ends. The CDR3 is made up of 14 amino acids. The germline gives CDR1 SGHTA, CDR2 FQGTGA. DNA of the CDR3: TGTGCCAGCAGCTTAAGGCAGGGGCCCTACGAGCAGTACTTC. The encoded protein is CASSLRQGPYEQYF. The full variable domain, in which reference TRBV7-3 and TRBJ2-7 provide the parts outside the CDR3, is GAGVSQTPSNKVTEKGKYVELRCDPISGHTALYWYRQSLGQGPEFLIYFQGTGAADDSGLPNDRFFAVRPEGSVSTLKIQRTERGDSAVYLCASSLRQGPYEQYFGPGTRLTVT.

The chain uses TRBV7-3 and TRBJ2-1; 12 bases match TRBD2. CDR3 size: 14 residues. V shed 5 bases and J 9 bases; nucleotides not matched to a gene: 5. From germline, CDR1 is SGHTA and CDR2 FQGTGA. In DNA form, the CDR3 reads TGTGCCAGCAGCCCGCCGACTAGCGGGGGTGAGCAGTTCTTC. It translates to CASSPPTSGGEQFF. Supplemented by reference TRBV7-3 and TRBJ2-1, the full variable domain reads GAGVSQTPSNKVTEKGKYVELRCDPISGHTALYWYRQSLGQGPEFLIYFQGTGAADDSGLPNDRFFAVRPEGSVSTLKIQRTERGDSAVYLCASSPPTSGGEQFFGPGTRLTVL.